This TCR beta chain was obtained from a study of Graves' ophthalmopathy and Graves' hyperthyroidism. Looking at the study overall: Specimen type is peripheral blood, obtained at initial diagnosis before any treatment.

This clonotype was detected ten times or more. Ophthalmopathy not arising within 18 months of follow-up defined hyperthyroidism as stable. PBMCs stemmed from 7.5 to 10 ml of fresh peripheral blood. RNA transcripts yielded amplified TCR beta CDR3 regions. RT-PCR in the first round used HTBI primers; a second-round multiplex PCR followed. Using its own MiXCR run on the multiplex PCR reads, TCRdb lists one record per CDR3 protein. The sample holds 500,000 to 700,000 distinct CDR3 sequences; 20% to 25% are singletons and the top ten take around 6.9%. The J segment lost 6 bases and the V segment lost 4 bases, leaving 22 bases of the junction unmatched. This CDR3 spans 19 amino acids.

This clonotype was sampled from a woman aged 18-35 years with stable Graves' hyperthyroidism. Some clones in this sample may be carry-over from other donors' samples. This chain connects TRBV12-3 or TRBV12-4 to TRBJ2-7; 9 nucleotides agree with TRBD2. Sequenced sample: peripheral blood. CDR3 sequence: CASSSLRSSGGLLAREQYF. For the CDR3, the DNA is TGTGCCAGCAGTTCCCTCAGGTCAAGCGGGGGGCTCCTAGCTCGCGAGCAGTACTTC.